The present T cell receptor (beta chain) was sequenced within a study of blood T cell repertoires in COVID-19. Background on the study: Some COVID-19 samples were acute and others convalescent; all came from the United States, Italy and Spain. Nucleic acid was either cDNA or gDNA, and it came from T cells, B-cell-depleted T cells, or PBMCs.

The V and J ends lost 8 bases and 0 bases respectively, with 21 bases between them. This CDR3 is 17 amino acids long. In germline, CDR1 is KGHSH, CDR2 LQKENI. Per the study methods: Scientists estimated how many nucleated cells there were by amplifying reference gene primers. Using immunoSEQ multiplex PCR, the repertoire was profiled, and TCRdb retains in-frame clones only, with some absent. V and J calls and clone size are given by that table; D and trimming were obtained from the DNA. This table holds roughly 64,000 clones, 70% to 85% found once. Input material: peripheral blood. J is TRBJ2-3 and V is TRBV18; a weak D match, TRBD2 (6 bases). The TCR sequence derives from a woman in her fifties or sixties with acute or convalescent COVID-19. The chain's CDR3 is CASRKALAGSSTDTQYF. The CDR3 nucleotides are TGTGCCAGCCGCAAGGCACTAGCCGGGTCTAGCACAGATACGCAGTATTTT.